This T cell receptor (beta chain) was sequenced for a study of regulatory T cells in long-lasting Graves disease. HTBI primers from iRepertoire and Arm-PCR of CDR3 regions yielded the TCR beta libraries. TCRdb re-analysed the multiplex PCR reads in MiXCR, keeping a single row per CDR3 protein. The sample has some 500,000 distinct CDR3 sequences; roughly 13% are singletons. This sample's time point: newly diagnosed GD, antithyroid drugs for less than 3 months. PBMCs provided the RNA from which the TCR library was made. Graves' disease diagnoses used American Thyroid Association guidelines. In this sample, this clonotype turned up many times. The CDR3 is made up of 18 amino acids. Germline lookup yields CDR1 SNHLY and CDR2 FYNNEI. V dropped 7 bases and J dropped 2; count of bases not matched to a gene: 9. This sample also belongs to another study, concerning T cells in Graves' hyperthyroidism and ophthalmopathy.

This clonotype was obtained from a young man with Graves disease. This chain links TRBV2 with TRBJ2-1; 15 bases agree with TRBD2. Here the sequenced sample was peripheral blood mononuclear cells (PBMCs), taken at new diagnosis, from a patient treated with antithyroid drugs. The CDR3 DNA sequence: TGTGCCAGCATACGGACTAGCGGGAGGGCCTCGACCTACAATGAGCAGTTCTTC. Amino acids: CASIRTSGRASTYNEQFF.